What follows is one TCR beta chain and its context. These data belong to a study of blood T cell repertoires in COVID-19. For the study at large: Both acute and convalescent COVID-19 samples were obtained from the United States, Italy and Spain.

Source study methods: Amplified reference gene primers provided the basis for estimating nucleated cell counts. Some clones are missing from TCRdb's copy, which holds only in-frame ones; the method was immunoSEQ multiplex PCR. V and J calls plus clone size are reproduced from that table; the DNA served to infer D and trimming. Among tens of thousands of clones listed, 85% to 90% were seen once. This TCR came from an elderly man with acute or convalescent COVID-19. Input material: peripheral blood.

The CDR3 protein is CASSLVGGSGQETQYF. CDR3 nucleotide sequence: TGTGCCAGCAGCTTAGTAGGCGGGAGCGGGCAAGAGACCCAGTACTTC. The V and J genes are TRBV7-8 and TRBJ2-5, with TRBD2 matching 7 bases. V lost 1 base and J lost 2; bases outside the gene matches: 7. Germline assignment: CDR1 SGHVS and CDR2 FQNEAQ. The CDR3 covers 16 residues.